Given below is one T cell receptor (beta chain) in context. The data originate from a study of T cell changes during pregnancy in multiple sclerosis. Method: immunoSEQ multiplex PCR; TCRdb's copy keeps in-frame clones and lacks some. The table lists 55,000 to 65,000 clones, roughly nine tenths of them singletons, with 3.3% in the top ten. V was clipped by 2 bases and J by 8 bases, with 10 bases between them. This CDR3 has 13 amino acids. Germline assignment: CDR1 MRHNA and CDR2 SNTAGT. The TCR originated in a female donor in good health, enrolled as a control in a pregnancy study. This material consisted of peripheral blood, taken in the first trimester of pregnancy. The rearrangement uses TRBV6-4 and TRBJ2-1; no clear D gene. In nucleotides, the CDR3 is TGTGCCAGCAGTGACGTTGGGCAGGATGAGCAGTTCTTC. Translating it yields CASSDVGQDEQFF.